A selection of T cell receptor beta chains follows, all from one sample in a study of T cell changes during pregnancy in multiple sclerosis. The table came from immunoSEQ multiplex PCR; TCRdb's copy has only in-frame clones and leaves some out. The data show fewer than 30,000 clones, roughly 90% seen once. The specimen comprised CD8+ T cells from peripheral blood mononuclear cells, sampled in the third trimester of pregnancy. Every receptor here comes from a female donor in good health, enrolled as a control in a pregnancy study. Each CDR3 is given without its conserved first and last residue. The order of the fields is D gene, V gene, CDR3 protein. D genes are given only for firm matches.

NA | TRBV30 | AWGGHDQVAF
NA | TRBV6-4 | ASSGHYQPQH
TRBD2 | TRBV2 | ASSGGLADSYNEQF
TRBD2 | TRBV28 | ASSWLTSGPSYEQY
NA | TRBV15 | ATSIERDTEAF
TRBD2 | TRBV6-4 | ASSDGGGEPYNEQF
NA | TRBV11-2 | ASSSNRSWGYT
NA | TRBV21-1 | ASSKVWGVRYEQY
NA | TRBV29-1 | SVDAMNTEAF
NA | TRBV10-3 | AISESFGAF
NA | TRBV29-1 | SAHSKGEYSYEQY
TRBD1 | TRBV6-1 | ASSVLGQADGYT
TRBD2 | TRBV28 | ASSPPGLVRDEQF
NA | TRBV6-1 | ATLTGTNSYEQY
TRBD2 | TRBV6-4 | ASSGDLAGVDEQF
NA | TRBV27 | ASSGQPNTEAF
TRBD1 | TRBV5-3 | ARSLRQGMGEKLF
NA | TRBV7-2 | ASSFPLLNYGYT
TRBD2 | TRBV9 | ASSVVGVAGGPQETQY
NA | TRBV27 | ASTPLASSYNEQF
NA | TRBV11-3 | ASSAGGADTQY
NA | TRBV5-4 | ASSLGGDYGYT
TRBD2 | TRBV14 | ASSYRGLPPDNEQF
TRBD2 | TRBV14 | ASSQPGLAGETQY
TRBD2 | TRBV15 | ATSRTMLAGGRDEQF
TRBD2 | TRBV7-2 | ASSLDSGSTQY
TRBD1 | TRBV5-6 | ASSLRGQTHYGYT
NA | TRBV4-1 | ASSQPGPYEQY
TRBD2 | TRBV7-9 | ASSATSGGEETQY
NA | TRBV27 | ASSLLGDTEAF
TRBD1 | TRBV7-9 | ASSPRDRTYEQY